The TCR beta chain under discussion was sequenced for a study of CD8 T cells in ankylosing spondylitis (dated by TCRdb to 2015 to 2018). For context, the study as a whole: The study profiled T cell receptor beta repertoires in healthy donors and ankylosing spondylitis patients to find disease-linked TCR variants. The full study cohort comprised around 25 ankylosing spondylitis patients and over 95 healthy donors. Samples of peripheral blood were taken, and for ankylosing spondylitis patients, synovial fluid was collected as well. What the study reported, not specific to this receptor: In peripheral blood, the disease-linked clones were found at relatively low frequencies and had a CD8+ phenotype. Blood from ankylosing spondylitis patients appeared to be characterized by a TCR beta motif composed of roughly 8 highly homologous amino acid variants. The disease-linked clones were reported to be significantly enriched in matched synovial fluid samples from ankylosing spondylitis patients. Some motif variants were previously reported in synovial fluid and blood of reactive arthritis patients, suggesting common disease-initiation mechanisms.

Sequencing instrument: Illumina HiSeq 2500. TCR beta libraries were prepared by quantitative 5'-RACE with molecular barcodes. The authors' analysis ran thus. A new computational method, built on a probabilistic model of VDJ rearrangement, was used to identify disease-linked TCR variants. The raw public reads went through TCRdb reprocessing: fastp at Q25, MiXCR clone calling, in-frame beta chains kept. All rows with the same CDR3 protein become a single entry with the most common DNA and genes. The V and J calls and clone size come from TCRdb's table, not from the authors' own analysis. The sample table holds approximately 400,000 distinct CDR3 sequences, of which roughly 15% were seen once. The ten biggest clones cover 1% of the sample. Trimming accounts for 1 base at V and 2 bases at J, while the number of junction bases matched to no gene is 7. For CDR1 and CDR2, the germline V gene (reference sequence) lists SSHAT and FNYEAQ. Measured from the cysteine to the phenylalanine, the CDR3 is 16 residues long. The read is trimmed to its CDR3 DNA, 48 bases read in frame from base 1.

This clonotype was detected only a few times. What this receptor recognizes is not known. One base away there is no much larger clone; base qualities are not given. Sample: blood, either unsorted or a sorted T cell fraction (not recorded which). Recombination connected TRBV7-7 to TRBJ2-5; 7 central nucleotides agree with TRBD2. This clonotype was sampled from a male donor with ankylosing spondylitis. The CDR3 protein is CASSLGGRAGQETQYF. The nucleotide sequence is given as TGTGCCAGCAGCTTAGGGGGGAGAGCGGGACAAGAGACCCAGTACTTC.